The clone carrying this T cell receptor (beta chain) was seen a few times. Each CDR3 protein is one row after TCRdb ran MiXCR on the 5' RACE reads. The repertoire holds 62,000 or so distinct CDR3 sequences, about 25% seen once, with roughly 2.3% in the top ten. Germline CDR1 DFQATT, CDR2 SNEGSKA (reference sequence). Trimming at V came to 3 bases and at J to 1 base, leaving 3 bases not matched to a gene. The CDR3 has 16 amino acids. Cells sorted as Tregs were CD4+, CD25+ and CD127-/low. The receptor comes from a female donor with breast cancer. The material sequenced was tumor-infiltrating Tregs sorted from the breast tumor. V and J are TRBV20-1 and TRBJ2-7, with 16 bases matching TRBD2. The CDR3 region is CSASPGLAGGSYEQYF. As DNA, the CDR3 is TGCAGTGCTAGCCCGGGACTAGCGGGAGGGTCCTACGAGCAGTACTTC.